Presented here are 5 T cell receptor beta chains from one specimen sequenced in a study of cytomegalovirus exposure and HLA in healthy donors (TCRdb year 2017). The library was built by means of the immunoSEQ multiplex PCR assay. The multiplex PCR relied on a mix of 60 forward primers for TCR Vbeta segments and 13 reverse primers for TCR Jbeta segments. TCRdb holds this immuneACCESS table with in-frame rearrangements only. Some clones are missing; in checked studies, unresolved V genes explain under half, and the rest has no known cause. This sample lists about 130,000 clones; roughly a sixth were detected once. The ten largest clones take up approximately 2.6% of the sample. The specimen was PBMCs. These receptors came from a female donor in good health and CMV-seropositive.

V usage is TRBV10-3 and J usage is TRBJ2-5; 7 bases map to TRBD1. The J segment lost 1 base and the V segment lost 10 bases, leaving 9 bases of the junction unmatched. Per the germline V gene, CDR1 is ENHRY and CDR2 is SYGVKD. The CDR3 runs to 14 residues. The CDR3 spells CATAQGQFQETQYF. CDR3 DNA sequence: TGTGCCACAGCCCAGGGACAGTTCCAAGAGACCCAGTACTTC.

The chain has TRBV6-5 and TRBJ2-3; D uncertain. Per germline, CDR1 MNHEY and CDR2 SVGAGI. The length of the CDR3 is 12 residues. Deletions cut 6 bases from V and 2 bases from J, with 6 bases between. CDR3 region: CASRGSTDTQYF. As DNA, the CDR3 is TGTGCCAGCAGGGGCTCCACAGATACGCAGTATTTT.

The J gene is TRBJ2-3, the V gene TRBV5-6, with D perhaps matching TRBD1 (5 bases). Per the germline V gene, CDR1 is SGHDT and CDR2 is YYEEEE. V lost 2 bases and J lost 5, with 15 bases in between. This CDR3 region has 15 residues. CDR3 nucleotides: TGTGCCAGCAGCTTCCAGATCGGGCAGGGAGATACGCAGTATTTT. Residues: CASSFQIGQGDTQYF.

This clone was detected only a few times. This chain connects TRBV4-2 to TRBJ2-7; possible D gene TRBD1, 5 bases. This CDR3 has 14 amino acids. V was trimmed by 0 bases and J by 3 bases, leaving 9 bases between them. Germline lookup yields CDR1 LGHNA and CDR2 YNFKEQ. CDR3 sequence reads: CASSQEHRFYEQYF. CDR3 in DNA: TGTGCCAGCAGCCAAGAACACAGGTTCTACGAGCAGTACTTC.

The chain has TRBV2 and TRBJ1-2; 9 bases align to TRBD1. After removal of 1 base from V and 2 bases from J, the junction contained 8 bases not matched to a gene. Germline loops: CDR1 SNHLY, CDR2 FYNNEI. CDR3 length: 17 amino acids. CDR3: CASSEEKDRGTNYGYTF. The DNA for the CDR3 is TGTGCCAGCAGTGAAGAAAAGGACAGGGGAACAAACTATGGCTACACCTTC.